This T cell receptor (beta chain) comes out of a study of blood T cell repertoires in COVID-19. Study summary: From T cells, B-cell-depleted T cells, or PBMCs came the material, which was cDNA or gDNA.

TCRdb's copy holds only in-frame clones and misses some; the assay was immunoSEQ multiplex PCR. Found here are about 230,000 clones, around 86% of them singletons; the top ten hold approximately 10%. Patients in Seattle were enrolled during active infection, then followed longitudinally. J was trimmed by 4 bases and V by 3 bases; bases with no gene match: 9. CDR3 length equals 15 residues. In germline, CDR1 is KGHSH, CDR2 LQKENI. The rearrangement uses TRBV18 and TRBJ2-7; 7 positions agree with TRBD2. The sequence was obtained from a man between 50 and 59 years old with COVID-19, enrolled during active disease. The sequencing input was peripheral blood. CDR3 nucleotides: TGTGCCAGCTCACCTAGCGGGCCTCGTCCTTACGAGCAGTACTTC. This sequence encodes CASSPSGPRPYEQYF.